This TCR beta chain appears in the sequencing data of a study of T cells in Graves' hyperthyroidism and ophthalmopathy. Study information: Initial diagnosis, before any treatment, was when peripheral blood was collected.

Germline-derived CDR1 and CDR2 are MGHRA and YSYEKL. V dropped 0 bases and J dropped 7 bases, with 13 bases sitting between them. The CDR3 is 16 amino acids. Researchers took RNA transcripts and amplified the TCR beta CDR3 regions from them. First-round RT-PCR with HTBI primers amplified the TCR CDR3 region. Each CDR3 protein is one row after TCRdb ran MiXCR on the multiplex PCR reads. The sample includes about 160,000 distinct CDR3 sequences, about 9.4% of them seen just once. This clonotype was seen a few times. Source material: blood. The TCR originated in a young woman with Graves' hyperthyroidism that later progressed to Graves' ophthalmopathy. The chain employs TRBV4-1 and TRBJ1-6; a weak D match, TRBD1 (5 bases). CDR3 coding DNA: TGCGCCAGCAGCCAAGAAGGGACCATCCCAAATTCACCCCTCCACTTT. It is translated as CASSQEGTIPNSPLHF.